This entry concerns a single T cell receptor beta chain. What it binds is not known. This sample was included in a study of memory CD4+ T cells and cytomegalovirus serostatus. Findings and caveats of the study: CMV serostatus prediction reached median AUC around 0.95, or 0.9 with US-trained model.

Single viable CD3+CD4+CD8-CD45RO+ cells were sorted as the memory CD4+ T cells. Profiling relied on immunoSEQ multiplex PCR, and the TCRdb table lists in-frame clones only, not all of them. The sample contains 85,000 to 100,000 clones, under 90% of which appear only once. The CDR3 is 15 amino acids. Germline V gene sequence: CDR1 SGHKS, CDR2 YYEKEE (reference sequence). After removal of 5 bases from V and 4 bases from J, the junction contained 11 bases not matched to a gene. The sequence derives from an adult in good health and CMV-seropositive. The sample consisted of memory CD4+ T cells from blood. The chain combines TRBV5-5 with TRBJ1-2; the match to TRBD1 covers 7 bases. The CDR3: CASSPTRDSSYGYTF. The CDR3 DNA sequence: TGTGCCAGCAGTCCCACTCGGGACAGTTCCTATGGCTACACCTTC.